Here is one T cell receptor beta chain with its context. Its target is not known. There are 13 residues in the CDR3. Germline V gives CDR1 DFQATT, CDR2 SNEGSKA (reference sequence). V dropped 5 bases and J dropped 8; count of bases not matched to a gene: 7. The sample comes from a study of neurological immune-mediated disorders. Study findings and constraints: HTLV-1-associated myelopathy had the most TCR clonal expansion, and multiple sclerosis had the least, less than healthy controls.

As for the cDNA, it was generated by 5'RACE with 10-nucleotide random UMIs. Each sequencing run yielded over 170 million TCR-beta sequences from 15-18 subjects. TCRdb re-derived calls from the 5' RACE reads in MiXCR, one entry per CDR3 protein. The table records around 33,000 distinct CDR3 sequences, less than 25% of them present only once. Material for sequencing was CD4+ T cells from blood. The receptor's source is a man aged 50 or older with HTLV-1-associated myelopathy (HAM/TSP). V gene TRBV20-1 combines with J gene TRBJ1-4, with TRBD1 identical over 8 bases. The chain's CDR3 is CSAGRQGTEKLFF. The CDR3 bases are TGCAGTGCTGGCCGACAGGGGACCGAAAAACTGTTTTTT.